Reported below is one TCR beta chain. These data originate in a study of T cell changes during pregnancy in multiple sclerosis. This table comes from immunoSEQ multiplex PCR, and its TCRdb copy is limited to in-frame clones, with some not included. The table records 45,000 to 75,000 clones, almost 95% of them present only once. Germline lookup yields CDR1 SGHNT and CDR2 YENEEA. V trimming: 5 bases; J trimming: 1 base; junction bases outside the gene matches: 4. The CDR3 has 14 residues. The sample consisted of peripheral blood, taken in the first trimester of pregnancy. The TCR sequence derives from a female donor with multiple sclerosis, enrolled in a pregnancy study. The rearrangement joins TRBV11-3 to TRBJ2-5; TRBD1 agrees at 7 bases. CDR3 sequence (DNA): TGTGCCAGCAGCCCCAGGGACAGCCAAGAGACCCAGTACTTC. Protein sequence: CASSPRDSQETQYF.